This T cell receptor (beta chain) was obtained from a study of blood T cell repertoires in COVID-19. Authors' data handling: Amplified reference gene primers provided the basis for estimating nucleated cell counts. Data came from immunoSEQ multiplex PCR; TCRdb stores just in-frame clones and leaves some out. V and J calls and clone size are given by that table; D and trimming were obtained from the DNA. The sample consists of 150,000 to 200,000 clones, roughly four fifths of them appearing once. This CDR3 comprises 17 residues. Germline V gene lookup returns CDR1 SGHDT and CDR2 YYEEEE. Trimming left V 4 bases short and J 0 bases short, with 14 bases between.

Input material: PBMCs or T cells enriched from blood (not recorded which). The chain has TRBV5-6 and TRBJ1-6; TRBD1 might be the D (5 bases). The origin of this receptor is a man aged 40-50 years who had recovered from COVID-19. This CDR3 reads CASSPSNRSSYNSPLHF. CDR3 bases: TGTGCCAGCAGCCCCTCGAACAGGAGCTCCTATAATTCACCCCTCCACTTT.